This T cell receptor beta chain was sequenced for a study of cytomegalovirus exposure and HLA in healthy donors. Across the whole study: Membership in the Caucasian-associated ancestry cluster was found for around four fifths of approximately 400 genotyped donors.

The CDR3 runs 16 residues. V was cut by 0 bases and J by 0 bases, with 9 bases left in between. CDR1 is KGHSH, CDR2 LQKENI, per germline. The PCR contained 60 Vbeta and 13 Jbeta primers. Generated by immunoSEQ multiplex PCR, the TCRdb table keeps only in-frame clones and is missing some. The sample includes roughly 80,000 clones, under 70% of them seen just once. The rearrangement joins TRBV18 to TRBJ2-1; D perhaps matches TRBD2 (5 bases). The source is a woman in her forties or fifties in good health and CMV-seropositive. Sequences were obtained from PBMCs. The CDR3 protein is CASSPPSGISYNEQFF. The CDR3 DNA reads TGTGCCAGCTCACCACCCTCGGGGATCTCCTACAATGAGCAGTTCTTC.